This T cell receptor beta chain was sequenced during a study of glioma-infiltrating T cells (dated by TCRdb to about 2016). With respect to the entire study: Sequencing of TCR alpha- and beta-chain repertoires was performed on glioma tissue, on non-neoplastic brain tissue, and on matched peripheral blood mononuclear cells. To measure how far tissue and blood T-cell populations diverged, each tissue-infiltrating repertoire was compared against the peripheral blood repertoire of the same patient. The paired cohort comprised three low-grade glioma patients, 8 or 9 primary glioblastoma patients and three non-glioma patients contributing non-neoplastic brain tissue.

Trimming takes 4 bases off V and 4 bases off J; junction bases not matched to a gene: 4. Based on the germline V gene, the CDR1 and CDR2 sequences are ENHRY and SYGVKD. The CDR3 starts with the cysteine, ends with the phenylalanine, and has 14 residues. Just CDR3 DNA is preserved here, 42 bases in frame from base 1. This clonotype was found many times. Its antigen remains unidentified. No base quality information exists; no much larger clone differs at one position. Points the paper makes about the study in general: Group comparisons rested on small numbers: three non-neoplastic, three low-grade glioma and about 8 glioblastoma patients. VJ-independent divergence between tissue and blood was found to be below expectation in non-neoplastic patients but above expectation in all gliomas, particularly low-grade gliomas. Tissue and blood shared very few CDR3 sequences, a result attributed to high CDR3 diversity and limited sampling.

The iRepertoire nested amplicon-rescue multiplex PCR (arm-PCR) platform was used to amplify TCR alpha and beta CDR3 regions from RNA. The input for one-step reverse transcription and amplification was roughly 95-450 ng of either tissue mRNA or PBMC total RNA. After bead purification, a secondary multiplex PCR added Illumina adapters, and libraries were gel-purified between 200 and 400 bp. Demultiplexing relied on internal 6-nucleotide barcodes carried by the libraries. The libraries were sequenced on an Illumina MiSeq using 2x220 or 2x250 nucleotide paired-end reads. In the source study's methods: FLASH 1.2.11 was used to merge paired reads, and BWA-MEM then aligned the reads to the GRCh37 human genome before TRA and TRB reads were extracted. An IMGT-derived reference of cassette sequences and CDR3 motifs, with pseudogenes included, was used for V and J assignment. Reads were translated in three frames, and productive CDR3s were defined as those with a C...FGXG motif and no stop codons. Unique combinations of V-J cassette pair and CDR3 amino acid sequence were defined as clonotypes. Reads were filtered by Hamming distance, thresholded by each sample's sequence error rate in mapped regions. TCRdb passed the public sequencing reads through fastp at Q25 and MiXCR, retaining productive beta sequences. CDR3 protein sequences are deduplicated, and each keeps its most common genes and DNA. Here the V and J calls rest on TCRdb's processing, not on the authors' analysis. Recorded for this sample are 100,000 to 150,000 distinct CDR3 sequences; roughly 24% of them occurred a single time. The ten largest clones take up 13% to 15% of the sample.

The sequenced sample consisted of glioma tissue, nonneoplastic brain tissue, or PBMCs (not recorded which). The chain was built from TRBV10-3 and TRBJ2-7, and 10 junctional nucleotides match TRBD2. This TCR derives from a human donor with low-grade glioma or glioblastoma, undergoing nonglioma brain surgery, or in good health (not recorded which). The CDR3 region has the sequence CAISGTSGTYEQYF. DNA sequence: TGTGCCATCAGTGGGACTAGCGGAACTTACGAGCAGTACTTC.